This is a list of T cell receptor beta chains from one sample in a study of control samples from healthy donors and cancer patients. The repertoire was sequenced with immunoSEQ multiplex PCR; TCRdb's copy has only in-frame clones and lacks some. The table shows under 80,000 clones, with around 82% occurring only once. The sample taken for sequencing was blood. The receptors were sampled from a man aged 50 or older in good health. Both conserved end residues are trimmed from each CDR3. Each record gives: CDR3 protein, J gene, V gene, CDR3 length, D gene. A D gene is named only where the DNA matches it firmly.

CDR3: ASSENVDRPNEKLF; J: TRBJ1-4; V: TRBV6-1; length: 14; D: NA
CDR3: ASSKQGFTRNTIY; J: TRBJ1-3; V: TRBV6-5; length: 13; D: NA
CDR3: SVLGSGSADTQY; J: TRBJ2-3; V: TRBV29-1; length: 12; D: TRBD2
CDR3: ASSRRQGRGNQPQH; J: TRBJ1-5; V: TRBV6-2/TRBV6-3; length: 14; D: TRBD1
CDR3: ASSHRGQGTYEQY; J: TRBJ2-7; V: TRBV3-1/TRBV3-2; length: 13; D: TRBD1
CDR3: ATSEGGGSIYEQY; J: TRBJ2-7; V: TRBV24-1; length: 13; D: NA
CDR3: ASRFSKANTGELF; J: TRBJ2-2; V: TRBV28; length: 13; D: NA
CDR3: SGGGNTEAF; J: TRBJ1-1; V: TRBV29-1; length: 9; D: NA
CDR3: ASIRDRVLAGNQPQH; J: TRBJ1-5; V: TRBV10-1; length: 15; D: TRBD1
CDR3: SARAGVEAF; J: TRBJ1-1; V: TRBV20-1; length: 9; D: NA
CDR3: ASSLWGDSYEQY; J: TRBJ2-7; V: TRBV5-5; length: 12; D: NA
CDR3: AWRRMGGTDTQY; J: TRBJ2-3; V: TRBV30; length: 12; D: NA
CDR3: ASSFGEWDEQF; J: TRBJ2-1; V: TRBV5-4; length: 11; D: NA
CDR3: ASSGIYEQF; J: TRBJ2-1; V: TRBV3-1/TRBV3-2; length: 9; D: NA
CDR3: ASSPPTYTGELF; J: TRBJ2-2; V: TRBV18; length: 12; D: NA
CDR3: ASSLKMGGGTEAF; J: TRBJ1-1; V: TRBV14; length: 13; D: NA
CDR3: ASSYSGTSSTDTQY; J: TRBJ2-3; V: TRBV6-5; length: 14; D: TRBD2
CDR3: ATSRDRNLAGNQPQH; J: TRBJ1-5; V: TRBV15; length: 15; D: NA